These 5 T cell receptor beta chains were sequenced from one sample in a study of coeliac disease. Method: immunoSEQ multiplex PCR; TCRdb's copy keeps in-frame clones and lacks some. In the table there are some 9,100 clones, around three fifths of which are singletons. The sequenced sample consisted of intraepithelial lymphocytes from the gut. These receptors all come from an older woman with celiac disease.

The chain joins TRBV30 to TRBJ2-1; 8 nucleotides match TRBD2. The germline gives CDR1 GTSNPN, CDR2 SVGIG (reference sequence). This CDR3 comprises 13 residues. Losses at the gene ends were 3 bases for V and 8 bases for J; bases not matched to a gene: 6. The CDR3 DNA is TGTGCCTGGAGGGGGCCGGGGGGGGATGAGCAGTTCTTC. Translation: CAWRGPGGDEQFF.

This clone came up a few times. The chain carries TRBV28 and TRBJ2-5; D is perhaps TRBD1 (5 bases). The CDR3 has 16 amino acids. Germline V CDR1 and CDR2: MDHEN, SYDVKM. V shed 6 bases and J shed 5 bases, with 22 bases lying between them. CDR3 sequence: CASSPRLLGPRETQYF. Here the CDR3 DNA reads TGTGCCAGCAGCCCTCGGCTTTTGGGGCCACGGGAGACCCAGTACTTC.

The chain uses TRBV7-8 and TRBJ1-3; no reliable D call. The CDR3 is made up of 13 amino acids. The V and J ends lost 4 bases and 8 bases respectively, with 12 bases between them. Germline V gene data show CDR1 as SGHVS and CDR2 as FQNEAQ. The CDR3 region is CASSSPREDTIYF. The CDR3 DNA is TGTGCCAGCAGCTCGCCTAGAGAGGACACCATATATTTT.

This clone has only a few counts. The rearrangement links TRBV19 to TRBJ1-2; TRBD1 is a possible D gene (5 bases). V shed 6 bases and J shed 0 bases, with 8 bases lying between them. This CDR3 is built from 13 residues. CDR1 is LNHDA, CDR2 SQIVND, per germline (reference sequence). CDR3 loop: CASSPTANYGYTF. In DNA, the CDR3 is TGTGCCAGTAGCCCGACAGCTAACTATGGCTACACCTTC. Supplemented by reference TRBV19 and TRBJ1-2, the full variable domain reads DGGITQSPKYLFRKEGQNVTLSCEQNLNHDAMYWYRQDPGQGLRLIYYSQIVNDFQKGDIAEGYSVSREKKESFPLTVTSAQKNPTAFYLCASSPTANYGYTFGSGTRLTVV.

The chain joins TRBV5-1 to TRBJ2-7; D call uncertain. Trimming pared 7 bases from V and 0 bases from J, leaving 11 bases between. This CDR3 comprises 13 residues. The germline gives CDR1 SGHRS, CDR2 YFSETQ. Written as DNA, the CDR3 is TGCGCCAGCCGCGGTGACGACTCCTACGAGCAGTACTTC. Protein: CASRGDDSYEQYF.